The 12 T cell receptor beta chains given below trace back to one sample, sequenced in a study of T cell responses to AZD1222 COVID-19 vaccine (dated by TCRdb to the early 2020s). Library creation used the immunoSEQ multiplex PCR assay. This immuneACCESS table, as held by TCRdb, lists in-frame sequences with V and J called but not all clones. Of the missing ones, under half trace to an unresolved V gene in checked studies; the others have no known cause. The sample table records roughly 120,000 clones; approximately 94% of these occur just once. Together, the top ten hold approximately 5% of the sample. This specimen's time point label, interpreted: about 28 days (+/-7) after the second vaccine dose. Sequences were derived from peripheral blood, sampled 28 days after the second AZD1222 dose. All receptors derive from an adult who received the AZD1222 COVID-19 vaccine.

The chain combines TRBV7-3 with TRBJ2-1; 9 nucleotides line up with TRBD2. The J segment lost 6 bases and the V segment lost 5 bases, leaving 8 bases of the junction unmatched. The germline gives CDR1 SGHTA, CDR2 FQGTGA. The length of the CDR3 is 15 residues. CDR3 residues: CASSPGLAYGNEQFF. For the CDR3, the DNA is TGTGCCAGCAGCCCGGGACTAGCCTACGGCAATGAGCAGTTCTTC.

The rearrangement links TRBV13 to TRBJ1-1; unclear D gene. The CDR3 sequence is 13 residues long. Germline CDR1 PRHDT, CDR2 FYEKMQ (reference sequence). Trimming removed 5 bases at V and 3 bases at J, with 10 bases between. CDR3 sequence reads: CASSLAEDTEAFF. Written as DNA, the CDR3 is TGTGCCAGCAGCCTCGCAGAGGACACTGAAGCTTTCTTT.

This sequence joins TRBV7-2 and TRBJ2-1; D is perhaps TRBD1 (5 bases). Germline CDR1 SGHTA, CDR2 FQGNSA. The germline V and J ends were trimmed by 0 bases and 0 bases, with 9 bases remaining between them. The CDR3 spans 16 residues. The CDR3 DNA follows: TGTGCCAGCAGCTTAGCGGGGCGGAGCTCCTACAATGAGCAGTTCTTC. As protein: CASSLAGRSSYNEQFF. The whole variable domain, filled in from reference TRBV7-2 and TRBJ2-1, reads GAGVSQSPSNKVTEKGKDVELRCDPISGHTALYWYRQSLGQGLEFLIYFQGNSAPDKSGLPSDRFSAERTGGSVSTLTIQRTQQEDSAVYLCASSLAGRSSYNEQFFGPGTRLTVL.

The genes are TRBV19 and TRBJ2-7; a possible D gene is TRBD1 (6 bases). V shed 0 bases and J shed 2 bases, with 11 bases lying between them. The CDR3 has 15 residues. Germline V CDR1 and CDR2: LNHDA, SQIVND (reference sequence). CDR3 sequence: CASSIEAGAAYEQYF. CDR3 sequence (DNA): TGTGCCAGTAGTATAGAGGCAGGGGCGGCCTACGAGCAGTACTTC.

As concerns this clone: Relative to the germline gene, one junction end is altered; a read error may explain this. This sequence joins TRBV3-1 (or the pseudogene TRBV3-2) and TRBJ2-1; 8 nucleotides line up with TRBD1. Germline V gene sequence: CDR1 LGHDT, CDR2 YNNKEL (reference sequence). CDR3 size: 16 residues. CDR3 sequence: CASSHDRQGSYDEQFF. CDR3 nucleotide sequence: TGTGCCAGCAGCCATGATAGACAGGGGTCCTACGATGAGCAGTTCTTC.

The chain employs TRBV6-5 and TRBJ2-2; 10 bases agree with TRBD2. J was trimmed by 4 bases and V by 6 bases; bases with no gene match: 5. The germline V gene has CDR1 MNHEY and CDR2 SVGAGI. The CDR3 totals 15 residues. CDR3 sequence: CASRTIAGGTGELFF. The CDR3 DNA is TGTGCCAGCAGAACTATAGCGGGAGGCACCGGGGAGCTGTTTTTT.

The genes are TRBV19 and TRBJ1-2; D ambiguous. V gave up 2 bases and J gave up 1 base, with 11 bases separating them. Germline V lookup: CDR1 LNHDA, CDR2 SQIVND (reference sequence). The CDR3 covers 15 residues. The CDR3 DNA is TGTGCCAGTAGTATAAAGACATTCCTTAACTATGGCTACACCTTC. Translation gives CASSIKTFLNYGYTF.

This rearrangement joins TRBV5-1 to TRBJ1-1; D is ambiguous. The CDR3 is 15 residues long. V lost 2 bases, J lost 0 bases, and 11 bases lay in between. Germline-derived CDR1 and CDR2 are SGHRS and YFSETQ. CDR3 region: CASSLLGSMNTEAFF. CDR3 bases: TGCGCCAGCAGCTTATTGGGCAGCATGAACACTGAAGCTTTCTTT. Variable domain in full (rest from reference TRBV5-1 and TRBJ1-1): KAGVTQTPRYLIKTRGQQVTLSCSPISGHRSVSWYQQTPGQGLQFLFEYFSETQRNKGNFPGRFSGRQFSNSRSEMNVSTLELGDSALYLCASSLLGSMNTEAFFGQGTRLTVV.

This clone has just a few counts. The chain has TRBV29-1 and TRBJ1-4; D remains unclear. This CDR3 spans 14 amino acids. V lost 4 bases and J lost 7, with 16 bases in between. Per the germline V gene, CDR1 is SQVTM and CDR2 is ANQGSEA. The CDR3 DNA follows: TGCAGCGTTGTGGACGCGAACAAGGGTGAAAAACTGTTTTTT. It yields the protein CSVVDANKGEKLFF.

This clone was seen a single time. The rearrangement joins TRBV19 to TRBJ1-2; perhaps TRBD1 as D (5 bases). Trimming left V 5 bases short and J 6 bases short, with 13 bases between. CDR3 length: 13 amino acids. Germline V gives CDR1 LNHDA, CDR2 SQIVND (reference sequence). The CDR3 coding sequence is TGTGCCAGTAGTCTTGGGGACGGAAATGGCTACACCTTC. Translating gives CASSLGDGNGYTF.

The gene calls are TRBV10-1 and TRBJ2-5; weak D call: TRBD2 (6 bases). The germline V gene encodes CDR1 WNHNN and CDR2 SYGVQD (reference sequence). This CDR3 contains 12 residues. Trimming cost V 8 bases and J 2 bases, with 9 bases left between them. In DNA form, the CDR3 reads TGCGCCAGCGACGGGACTCAAGAGACCCAGTACTTC. Its protein is CASDGTQETQYF.

This clone has more than one count but fewer than ten. The rearrangement links TRBV19 to TRBJ2-7, with 9 bases that match TRBD1. Germline values: CDR1 LNHDA, CDR2 SQIVND (reference sequence). The CDR3 consists of 14 residues. The ends lost 2 bases at V and 9 bases at J; junction bases unmatched: 8. CDR3 in DNA: TGTGCCAGTAGTATACCTGGGACAGGGACTCGGCAGTACTTC. Protein: CASSIPGTGTRQYF.